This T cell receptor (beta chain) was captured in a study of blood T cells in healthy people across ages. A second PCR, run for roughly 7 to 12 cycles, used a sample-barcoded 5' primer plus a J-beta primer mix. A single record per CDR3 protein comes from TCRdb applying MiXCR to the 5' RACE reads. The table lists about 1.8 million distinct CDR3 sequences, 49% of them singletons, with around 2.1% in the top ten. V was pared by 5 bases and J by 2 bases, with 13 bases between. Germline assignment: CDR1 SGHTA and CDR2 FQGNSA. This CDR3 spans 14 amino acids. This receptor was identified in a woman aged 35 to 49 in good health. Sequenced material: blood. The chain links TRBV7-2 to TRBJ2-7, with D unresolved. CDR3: CASSLGRPPYEQYF. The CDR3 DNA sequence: TGTGCCAGCAGCCTCGGACGGCCCCCCTACGAGCAGTACTTC.